One and the same sample provided the 5 T cell receptor beta chains below, sequenced in a study of beta chain features in type 1 diabetes. Findings and limits, study-wide: There was a moderate but significant shortening of TCRB CDR3s in all four CD4+ subsets of Type 1 diabetes patients.

No antigen is known for these receptors. What was sequenced were expressed TCRB transcripts, since all of the isolated RNA had been reverse transcribed. Clones were sequenced by immunoSEQ multiplex PCR, and TCRdb holds only the in-frame ones, with some missing. This repertoire shows 640,000 or so clones, over 11% found once; its top ten account for nearly 0.04%. The sample consisted of naive CD4+ T cells from blood. The receptor source for this set is a man between 18 and 35 years old with type 1 diabetes.

The J gene is TRBJ1-1, the V gene TRBV7-2; 10 nucleotides line up with TRBD1. Germline V gene sequence: CDR1 SGHTA, CDR2 FQGNSA. V was clipped by 5 bases and J by 10 bases; unmatched bases: 4. CDR3 length equals 12 residues. The CDR3 is CASSTRTGGAFF. The DNA for the CDR3 is TGTGCCAGCAGCACGAGGACAGGGGGAGCTTTCTTT.

This clone was counted a few times. The chain joins TRBV28 to TRBJ1-1; 10 bases match TRBD1. The CDR3 contains 14 residues. CDR1 and CDR2 (germline): MDHEN, SYDVKM. With 5 bases clipped from V and 4 bases from J, the junction kept 4 bases outside the gene matches. This chain's CDR3 is CASSPGQGSTEAFF. In DNA form, the CDR3 reads TGTGCCAGCAGTCCGGGACAGGGGTCCACTGAAGCTTTCTTT.

This clone was seen just once. The rearrangement uses TRBV6-5 and TRBJ2-2, with D unclear. The CDR3 runs to 9 residues. From germline, CDR1 is MNHEY and CDR2 SVGAGI. The V end was cut by 10 bases, the J end by 6 bases, with 3 bases between. CDR3 in DNA: TGTGCCACCTCCGGGGAGCTGTTTTTT. The encoded protein is CATSGELFF.

This clone was found a few times. The chain carries TRBV30 and TRBJ1-4; D is unresolved. CDR1 and CDR2 from the germline V gene are GTSNPN and SVGIG (reference sequence). This CDR3 has 15 residues. V was clipped by 0 bases and J by 4 bases, with 12 bases between them. For the CDR3, the DNA is TGTGCCTGGAGTGTCACGGGGAATTATAATGAAAAACTGTTTTTT. Its translation: CAWSVTGNYNEKLFF.

In DNA form, the CDR3 reads TGTGCCAGCAGCTTATCCAGTTGGCAGTACTTC. Residues: CASSLSSWQYF. The chain employs TRBV7-9 and TRBJ2-7, with D uncertain. V was shortened by 2 bases and J by 9 bases, with 8 bases between the two germline ends. The germline V gene has CDR1 SEHNR and CDR2 FQNEAQ (reference sequence). CDR3 length equals 11 residues. Complete variable domain (other parts from reference TRBV7-9 and TRBJ2-7): DTGVSQNPRHKITKRGQNVTFRCDPISEHNRLYWYRQTLGQGPEFLTYFQNEAQLEKSRLLSDRFSAERPKGSFSTLEIQRTEQGDSAMYLCASSLSSWQYFGPGTRLTVT.